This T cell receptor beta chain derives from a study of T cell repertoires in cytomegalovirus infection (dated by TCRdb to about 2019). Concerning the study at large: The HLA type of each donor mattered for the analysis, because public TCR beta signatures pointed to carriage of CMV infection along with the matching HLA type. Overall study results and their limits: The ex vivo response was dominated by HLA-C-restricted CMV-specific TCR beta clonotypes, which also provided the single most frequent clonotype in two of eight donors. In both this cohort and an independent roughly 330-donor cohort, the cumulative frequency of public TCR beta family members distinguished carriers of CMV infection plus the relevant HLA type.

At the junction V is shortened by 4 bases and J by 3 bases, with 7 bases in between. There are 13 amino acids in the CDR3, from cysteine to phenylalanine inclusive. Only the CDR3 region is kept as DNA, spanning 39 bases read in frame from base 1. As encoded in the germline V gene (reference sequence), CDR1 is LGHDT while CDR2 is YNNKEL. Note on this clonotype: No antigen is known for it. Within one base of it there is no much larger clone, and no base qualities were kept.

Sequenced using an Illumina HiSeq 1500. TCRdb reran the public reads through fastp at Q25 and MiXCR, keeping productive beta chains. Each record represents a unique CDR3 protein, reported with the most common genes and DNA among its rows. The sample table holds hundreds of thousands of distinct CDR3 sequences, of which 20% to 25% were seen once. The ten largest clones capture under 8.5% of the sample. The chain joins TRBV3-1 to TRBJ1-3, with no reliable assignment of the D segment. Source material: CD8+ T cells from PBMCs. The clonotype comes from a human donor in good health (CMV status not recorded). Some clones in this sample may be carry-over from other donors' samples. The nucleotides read TGTGCCAGCAGCCCGACAAATGGAAACACCATATATTTT. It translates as CASSPTNGNTIYF. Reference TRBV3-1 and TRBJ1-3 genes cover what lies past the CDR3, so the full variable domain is DTAVSQTPKYLVTQMGNDKSIKCEQNLGHDTMYWYKQDSKKFLKIMFSYNNKELIINETVPNRFSPKSPDKAHLNLHINSLELGDSAVYFCASSPTNGNTIYFGEGSWLTVV.